Below, one T cell receptor (beta chain) is given with its context. Its target is unknown. Naive CD4+ cells were CD45RA-selected; the remaining cells were memory. An assay was performed, and its level was deep. The protocol was immunoSEQ multiplex PCR, while the TCRdb copy is restricted to in-frame clones and leaves out a portion. The sample yields 2 million to 2.5 million clones, approximately 95% seen once. The data were obtained in a study of shared clonotypes between healthy human individuals. V dropped 6 bases and J dropped 8 bases, with 17 bases sitting between them. Germline V gene lookup returns CDR1 SNHLY and CDR2 FYNNEI. This CDR3 is 14 amino acids long. General study points: In having few donors, the study represented limited genetic and exposure-history diversity. Among the subsets, naive ones generally showed larger estimated richness than memory ones.

This chain joins TRBV2 and TRBJ1-3; maybe TRBD1 (5 bases). The origin of this receptor is a young man in good health. Some clones in this sample may be carry-over from other donors' samples. What was sequenced was naive CD4+ T cells from PBMCs. Subset given: CD45RA+ positively selected. Here the CDR3 reads CASRASKGTHTIYF. The CDR3 bases are TGTGCCAGCAGGGCAAGCAAGGGGACGCACACCATATATTTT. The full variable domain, its missing parts supplied by reference TRBV2 and TRBJ1-3, is EPEVTQTPSHQVTQMGQEVILRCVPISNHLYFYWYRQILGQKVEFLVSFYNNEISEKSEIFDDQFSVERPDGSNFTLKIRSTKLEDSAMYFCASRASKGTHTIYFGEGSWLTVV.